This T cell receptor (beta chain) stems from a study of blood T cells in healthy people across ages. A second PCR of 7 to 11 cycles used a sample-barcoded 5' primer and a J-beta primer mix. Tags on each cDNA molecule came from a template-switch adaptor with 12 random nucleotides. One entry per CDR3 protein results from TCRdb running MiXCR on the 5' RACE reads. The sample contains over 450,000 distinct CDR3 sequences, 20% to 30% of which appear only once. The CDR3 is 12 residues long. V was trimmed by 7 bases and J by 1 base, leaving 10 bases between them. Germline CDR1 and CDR2: DFQATT and SNEGSKA (reference sequence). This sample was also put to use in a study of T cells of mothers and their children.

The sequence came from a boy between 10 and 17 years old in good health. The chain carries TRBV20-1 and TRBJ1-1; D is possibly TRBD1 (5 bases). The specimen was blood. The CDR3 region has the DNA TGCAGTGTTCCAAGGGGGAACACTGAAGCTTTCTTT. It yields the protein CSVPRGNTEAFF.